A single TCR beta chain is shown here with its context. The data stem from a study of blood T cell repertoires in COVID-19. Trimming pared 7 bases from V and 8 bases from J, leaving 17 bases between. The CDR3 totals 13 residues. Generated by immunoSEQ multiplex PCR, the TCRdb table keeps only in-frame clones and is missing some. The repertoire holds around 300,000 clones, around 86% seen once, with about 1.8% in the top ten. Recruits, aged about 18 to 100 years, lived in 24 US areas. All recovered Cohort 3 donors got two negative PCRs, got clearance, or saw symptom resolution. The sequence derives from a woman in her 40s who had recovered from COVID-19. Material for sequencing was PBMCs or T cells enriched from blood (not recorded which). The chain has TRBV12-3 or TRBV12-4 and TRBJ1-2; tentative D call: TRBD1 (5 bases). The CDR3 coding sequence is TGTGCCAGCACGAACAGGTCCCCCGGGGGCTACACCTTC. Amino acid sequence: CASTNRSPGGYTF.